This T cell receptor beta chain was sequenced for a study of blood T cells in healthy people across ages. With a J-beta primer mix and a sample-barcoded 5' primer, a second PCR ran roughly 7 to 11 cycles. MiXCR, run by TCRdb on the 5' RACE reads, gives a single entry per CDR3 protein. The table lists 850,000 to 1,000,000 distinct CDR3 sequences, 51% of them singletons. In its sample, this clonotype was seen a few times. The ends were cut back, 6 bases at V and 4 bases at J, with 12 bases in the middle. CDR3 length equals 12 residues. Germline values: CDR1 DFQATT, CDR2 SNEGSKA (reference sequence). The sample consisted of blood. The rearrangement links TRBV20-1 to TRBJ1-2; D call uncertain. The clonotype was recovered from a woman between 55 and 75 years old in good health. CDR3 loop: CSAIVQGYGYTF. In DNA form, the CDR3 reads TGCAGTGCAATTGTCCAAGGCTATGGCTACACCTTC.